The entry below describes one T cell receptor (beta chain). No antigen is known for it. This sample also contains other DNA sequences that code for the same CDR3. The V gene's germline CDR1 is MGHRA and CDR2 YSYEKL. With 4 bases removed from V and 1 base from J, the gap between germline ends came to 10 bases. The CDR3 consists of 14 residues. The protocol was immunoSEQ multiplex PCR, while the TCRdb copy is restricted to in-frame clones and leaves out a portion. This repertoire shows 84,000 or so clones, around nine tenths found once; its top ten account for roughly 8%. This specimen comes from a study of graft-versus-host responses after intestinal transplantation. The study's findings and limits: Individuals who had graft-donor T cell macrochimerism had allografts that showed high graft-versus-host to host-versus-graft clonal ratios.

The TCR comes from a human donor who was the organ donor for an intestinal transplant. This rearrangement joins TRBV4-1 to TRBJ1-1, with a weak D call TRBD1 (6 bases). Material: unstimulated CD8+ T cells sorted from spleen or lymph node cells, obtained before transplant. CDR3: CASSPTTGNTEAFF. For the CDR3, the DNA is TGCGCCAGCAGCCCCACGACAGGGAACACTGAAGCTTTCTTT.